This TCR beta chain originates from a study of spatial heterogeneity in lung cancer (dated by TCRdb to between 2018 and 2021). Context from the whole study: Beta-chain transcripts were consistently detected in greater numbers than alpha-chain transcripts, which likely reflects a higher abundance of beta-chain transcripts. At surgery, both alpha and beta chains were TCR-sequenced in about 200 tumor regions, 63 to 80 matched nontumor lung samples and around 50 PBMC samples. TCR alpha and beta repertoires were quantitatively compared across multiple tumor regions, matched nontumor lung and blood in non-small cell lung cancer. Nonsynonymous mutation counts, determined by whole-exome sequencing of tumor tissue, were related to TCR repertoire features. In the raw uncorrected reads, each unique combination of TCR and UMI appeared more than ten times on average. Study-level results and caveats: Additional single-cell paired TCR alpha and beta sequencing was considered necessary to confirm, at a functional level, the hypothesis that regional TCRs recognize regional mutations.

The sample's time point, from its label and the paper: sample taken at primary tumor resection. The donors were more than 65 patients from the lung TRACERx cohort who had early-stage, untreated non-small cell lung cancer. Without any cell sorting, TCR sequencing was performed on whole RNA extracted either from tumor and nontumor lung tissue or from cryopreserved PBMC samples. Patients were selected for TCR sequencing only if sufficient RNA was available from at least two tumor regions. Tumor and adjacent nontumor lung specimens were reviewed by a lung pathologist before selection. Compared with the rest of its sample, this clonotype is medium-sized (0.01 to 0.1%). It lacks a known antigen. It has no much larger one-base neighbor in the sample; base qualities were not kept. Because the library targeted alpha chains, this beta chain is an off-target read whose size means little. The library was built by means of 5' RACE. These reads were obtained on a NextSeq 500. In the TCR library protocol, a unique molecular identifier was attached to each TCR cDNA molecule so that PCR and sequencing errors could be corrected. In the paper's pipeline: TCR identification, UMI-based error correction and CDR3 extraction were all carried out with Decombinator tools. TCRs above a frequency of 2 per 1,000, corresponding to the top 1% of the tumor frequency distribution, were defined as expanded. Each repertoire was subsampled 100 times to 5,000 TCRs, after which Renyi diversity was computed with the R vegan package. To build CDR3 similarity networks, amino acid triplet string-kernel similarity was used, and CDR3s were connected when their pairwise similarity was above 0.82. TCRdb trimmed public reads at Q25 via fastp, called clones via MiXCR and kept in-frame beta chains. When rows share a CDR3 protein, they turn into one entry using the most common DNA and genes. The authors' filters were not applied to this entry. The sample contains 650 to 850 distinct CDR3 sequences, about 25% of them found a single time. The ten largest make up roughly 23% of the sample.

This material consisted of normal lung tissue next to the tumor, taken at surgery. The source is a male donor with early-stage non-small cell lung cancer.

The base sequence is TGTGCCAGCAGCTACACCGGGACAGGGGAGCAGCCCCAGCATTTT. Its translation is CASSYTGTGEQPQHF. The V gene is TRBV7-2 and the J gene is TRBJ1-5; 10 junctional bases match TRBD1. The germline V gene specifies SGHTA as CDR1 and FQGNSA as CDR2. V is trimmed back by 4 bases and J by 7 bases, and the junction contains 7 bases that no gene match accounts for. The CDR3 has 15 amino acids, counting the end cysteine and phenylalanine. Only the CDR3 DNA stays, 45 bases, in frame from base 1.